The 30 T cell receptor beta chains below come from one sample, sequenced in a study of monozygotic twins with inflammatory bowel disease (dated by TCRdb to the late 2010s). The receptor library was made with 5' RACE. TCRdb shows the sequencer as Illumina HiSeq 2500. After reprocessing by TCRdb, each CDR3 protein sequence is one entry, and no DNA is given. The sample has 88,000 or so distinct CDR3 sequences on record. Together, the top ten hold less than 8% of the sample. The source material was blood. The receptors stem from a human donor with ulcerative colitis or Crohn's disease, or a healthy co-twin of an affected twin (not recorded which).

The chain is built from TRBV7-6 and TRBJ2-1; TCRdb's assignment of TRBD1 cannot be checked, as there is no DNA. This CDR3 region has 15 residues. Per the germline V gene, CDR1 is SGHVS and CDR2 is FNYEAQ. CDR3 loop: CASSLSGGLLNEQFF.

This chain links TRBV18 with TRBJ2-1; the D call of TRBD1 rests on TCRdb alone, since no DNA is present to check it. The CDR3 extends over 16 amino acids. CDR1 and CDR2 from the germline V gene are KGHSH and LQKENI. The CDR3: CASSRRDSGLPNEQFF.

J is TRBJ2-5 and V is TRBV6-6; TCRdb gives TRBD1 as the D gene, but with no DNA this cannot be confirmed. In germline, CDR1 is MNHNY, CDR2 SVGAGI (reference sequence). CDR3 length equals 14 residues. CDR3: CASSWDRGPETQYF.

CDR3: CASSPRGSTKNIQYF. This sequence joins TRBV5-4 and TRBJ2-4; with no DNA, the TCRdb D assignment of TRBD1 cannot be verified. Germline V lookup: CDR1 SGHNT, CDR2 YYREEE (reference sequence). CDR3 length equals 15 residues.

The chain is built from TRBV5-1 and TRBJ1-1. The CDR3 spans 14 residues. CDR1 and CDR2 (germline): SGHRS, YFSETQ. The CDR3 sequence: CASTDQGLNTEAFF.

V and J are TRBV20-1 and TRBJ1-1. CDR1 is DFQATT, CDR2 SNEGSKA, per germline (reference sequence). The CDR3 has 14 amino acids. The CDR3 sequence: CSASSSYMNTEAFF.

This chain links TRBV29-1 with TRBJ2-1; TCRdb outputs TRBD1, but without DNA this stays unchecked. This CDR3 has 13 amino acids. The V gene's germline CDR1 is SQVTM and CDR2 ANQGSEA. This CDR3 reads CSAGSGHYNEQFF.

CDR3 sequence: CASSYSSRGLRGTAFF. V usage is TRBV6-5 and J usage is TRBJ1-1. Germline V gene sequence: CDR1 MNHEY, CDR2 SVGAGI. This CDR3 has 16 amino acids.

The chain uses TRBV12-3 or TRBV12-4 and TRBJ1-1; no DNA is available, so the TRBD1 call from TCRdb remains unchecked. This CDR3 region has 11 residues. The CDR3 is CASSWGQEAFF.

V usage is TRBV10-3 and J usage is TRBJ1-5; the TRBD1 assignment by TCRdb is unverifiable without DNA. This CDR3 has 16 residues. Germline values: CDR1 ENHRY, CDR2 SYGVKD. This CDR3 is CAISERTGYSNQPQHF.

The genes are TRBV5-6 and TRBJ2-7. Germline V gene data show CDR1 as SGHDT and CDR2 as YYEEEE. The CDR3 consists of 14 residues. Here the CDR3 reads CASSLGTTTYEQYF.

The CDR3 sequence: CASSHGTVYNEQFF. V is TRBV5-1 and J is TRBJ2-1; there is no DNA to check the TCRdb D call of TRBD1. The CDR3 runs to 14 residues. CDR1 is SGHRS, CDR2 YFSETQ, per germline. Complete variable domain (other parts from reference TRBV5-1 and TRBJ2-1): KAGVTQTPRYLIKTRGQQVTLSCSPISGHRSVSWYQQTPGQGLQFLFEYFSETQRNKGNFPGRFSGRQFSNSRSEMNVSTLELGDSALYLCASSHGTVYNEQFFGPGTRLTVL.

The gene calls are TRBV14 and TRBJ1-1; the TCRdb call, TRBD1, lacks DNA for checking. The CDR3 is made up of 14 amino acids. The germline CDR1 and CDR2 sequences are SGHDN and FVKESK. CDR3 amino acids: CASSRQGRGTEAFF.

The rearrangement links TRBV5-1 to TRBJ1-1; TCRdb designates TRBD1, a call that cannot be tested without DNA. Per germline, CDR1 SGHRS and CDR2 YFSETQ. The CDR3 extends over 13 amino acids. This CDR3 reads CASSLADRSEAFF.

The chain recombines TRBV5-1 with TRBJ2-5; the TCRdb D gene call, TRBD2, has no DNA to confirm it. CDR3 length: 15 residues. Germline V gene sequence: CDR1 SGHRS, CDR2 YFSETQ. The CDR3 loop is CASSGPHMSQETQYF.

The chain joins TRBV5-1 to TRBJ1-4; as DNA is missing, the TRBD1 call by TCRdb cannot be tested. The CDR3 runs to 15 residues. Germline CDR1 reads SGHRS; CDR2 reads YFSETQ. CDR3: CASSSQGIGNEKLFF.

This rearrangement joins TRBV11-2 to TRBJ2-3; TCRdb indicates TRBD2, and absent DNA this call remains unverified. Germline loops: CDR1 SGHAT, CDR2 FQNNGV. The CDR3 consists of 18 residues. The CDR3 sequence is CASQPGLAGTENTDTQYF.

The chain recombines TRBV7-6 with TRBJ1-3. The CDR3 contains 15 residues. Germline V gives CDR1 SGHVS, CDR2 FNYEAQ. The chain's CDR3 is CASSPGPASGNTIYF.

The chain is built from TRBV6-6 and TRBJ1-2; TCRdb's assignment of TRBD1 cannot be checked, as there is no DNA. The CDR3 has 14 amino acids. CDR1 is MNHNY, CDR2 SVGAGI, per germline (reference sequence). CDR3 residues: CASSHDGNLYGYTF.

This CDR3 reads CASRRVDTQYF. The chain is built from TRBV27 and TRBJ2-3; TCRdb's D gene call, TRBD1, goes unchecked for lack of DNA. This CDR3 region has 11 residues. Germline assignment: CDR1 MNHEY and CDR2 SMNVEV (reference sequence).

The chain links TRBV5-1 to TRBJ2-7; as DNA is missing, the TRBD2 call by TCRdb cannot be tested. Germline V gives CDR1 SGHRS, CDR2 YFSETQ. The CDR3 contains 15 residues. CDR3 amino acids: CASRGLLAEAYEQYF.

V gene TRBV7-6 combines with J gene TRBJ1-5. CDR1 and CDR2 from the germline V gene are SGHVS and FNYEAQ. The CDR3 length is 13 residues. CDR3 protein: CASSSDNNQPQHF.

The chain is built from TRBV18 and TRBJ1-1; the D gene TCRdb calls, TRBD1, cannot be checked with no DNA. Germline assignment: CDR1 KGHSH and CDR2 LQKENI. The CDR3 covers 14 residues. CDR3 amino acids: CASSPKGADTEAFF.

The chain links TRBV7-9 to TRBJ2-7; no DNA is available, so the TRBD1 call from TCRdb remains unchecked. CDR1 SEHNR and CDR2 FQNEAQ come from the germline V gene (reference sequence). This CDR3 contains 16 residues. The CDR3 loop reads CASSLPPRDSSYEQYF.

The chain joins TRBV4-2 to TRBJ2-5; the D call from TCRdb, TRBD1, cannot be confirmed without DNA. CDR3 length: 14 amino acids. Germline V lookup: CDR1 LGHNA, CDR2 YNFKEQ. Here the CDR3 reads CASGEGGAGETQYF.

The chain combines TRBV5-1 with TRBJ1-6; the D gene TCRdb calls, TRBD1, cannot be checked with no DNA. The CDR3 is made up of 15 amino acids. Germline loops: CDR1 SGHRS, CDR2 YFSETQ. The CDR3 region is CASSLDERGHSPLHF.

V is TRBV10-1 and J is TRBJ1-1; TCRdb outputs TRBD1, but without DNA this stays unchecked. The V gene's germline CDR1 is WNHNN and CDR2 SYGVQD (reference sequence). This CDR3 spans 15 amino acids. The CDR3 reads CASIQSCGAWVEAFF.

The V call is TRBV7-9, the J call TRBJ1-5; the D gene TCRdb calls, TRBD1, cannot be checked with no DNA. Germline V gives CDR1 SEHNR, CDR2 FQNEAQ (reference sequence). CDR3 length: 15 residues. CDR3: CASSFGTAGHQPQHF. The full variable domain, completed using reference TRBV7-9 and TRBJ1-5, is DTGVSQNPRHKITKRGQNVTFRCDPISEHNRLYWYRQTLGQGPEFLTYFQNEAQLEKSRLLSDRFSAERPKGSFSTLEIQRTEQGDSAMYLCASSFGTAGHQPQHFGDGTRLSIL.

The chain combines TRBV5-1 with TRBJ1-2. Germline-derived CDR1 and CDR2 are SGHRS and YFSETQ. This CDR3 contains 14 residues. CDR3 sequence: CATSPGPRGTGYTF. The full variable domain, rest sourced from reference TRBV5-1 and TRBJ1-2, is KAGVTQTPRYLIKTRGQQVTLSCSPISGHRSVSWYQQTPGQGLQFLFEYFSETQRNKGNFPGRFSGRQFSNSRSEMNVSTLELGDSALYLCATSPGPRGTGYTFGSGTRLTVV.

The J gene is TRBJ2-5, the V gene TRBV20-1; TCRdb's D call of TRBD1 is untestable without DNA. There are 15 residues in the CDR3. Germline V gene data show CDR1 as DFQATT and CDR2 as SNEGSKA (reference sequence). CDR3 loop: CSASPMTEPQETQYF.